The 31 T cell receptor beta chains in this list originate from one sample, sequenced in a study of T cell changes during pregnancy in multiple sclerosis. Generated by immunoSEQ multiplex PCR, the TCRdb table keeps only in-frame clones and is missing some. The sample consists of tens of thousands of clones, roughly 90% of them appearing once. The sequencing used CD8+ T cells from peripheral blood mononuclear cells, collected in the third trimester of pregnancy. The receptors originated from a female donor with multiple sclerosis, enrolled in a pregnancy study.

The genes are TRBV5-5 and TRBJ2-1; D is possibly TRBD2 (6 bases). Germline lookup yields CDR1 SGHKS and CDR2 YYEKEE (reference sequence). V dropped 2 bases and J dropped 8 bases, with 23 bases sitting between them. The CDR3 length is 17 residues. CDR3 in DNA: TGTGCCAGCAGCTTAATAATCGCGGCTAGCGTTTTGGATGAGCAGTTCTTC. This gives the protein CASSLIIAASVLDEQFF.

This chain uses TRBV19 with TRBJ1-2; 7 positions match TRBD1. CDR1 and CDR2 (germline): LNHDA, SQIVND (reference sequence). This CDR3 spans 14 amino acids. With V trimmed by 7 bases and J by 6 bases, 11 bases remained unmatched. CDR3 DNA sequence: TGTGCCAGTAAGACAGGGTTTGGCAGCCATGGCTACACCTTC. Translating it yields CASKTGFGSHGYTF.

The rearrangement uses TRBV25-1 and TRBJ1-2; no definite D call. The germline gives CDR1 MGHDK, CDR2 SYGVNS. This CDR3 region has 13 residues. Trimming removed 6 bases at V and 3 bases at J, with 11 bases between. The CDR3 protein is CASSRRWYYGYTF. The CDR3 nucleotides read TGTGCCAGCAGCAGGCGTTGGTACTATGGCTACACCTTC.

The chain uses TRBV6-1 and TRBJ2-1, with TRBD1 as a possible D gene (7 bases). The CDR3 has 14 residues. Trimming took 3 bases from V and 6 from J, leaving 12 bases between them. CDR1 and CDR2 from the germline V gene are MNHNS and SASEGT. The CDR3, as DNA: TGTGCCAGCAGTGAGACAGGGACTGGCAATGAGCAGTTCTTC. The encoded protein is CASSETGTGNEQFF.

J is TRBJ2-1 and V is TRBV4-3; tentative D call: TRBD1 (5 bases). With 0 bases removed from V and 8 bases from J, the gap between germline ends came to 14 bases. The CDR3 extends over 15 amino acids. In germline, CDR1 is LGHNA, CDR2 YSLEER. Here the CDR3 reads CASSQDGNRRDEQFF. The CDR3 DNA sequence: TGCGCCAGCAGCCAAGATGGGAACAGGCGAGATGAGCAGTTCTTC.

The rearrangement links TRBV29-1 to TRBJ2-1; 9 nucleotides agree with TRBD1. Germline CDR1 is SQVTM and CDR2 is ANQGSEA. Trimming took 6 bases from V and 7 from J; bases not matched to a gene: 10. This CDR3 has 14 amino acids. CDR3 residues: CSVRPGQGMNEQFF. CDR3 nucleotides: TGCAGCGTGCGACCGGGACAGGGTATGAATGAGCAGTTCTTC.

The V and J genes are TRBV14 and TRBJ1-2; TRBD1 matches 9 bases. After removal of 3 bases from V and 7 bases from J, the junction contained 9 bases not matched to a gene. Per germline, CDR1 SGHDN and CDR2 FVKESK. This CDR3 region has 15 residues. CDR3 amino acids: CASSQPGQGGLGYTF. The CDR3 DNA sequence: TGTGCCAGCAGCCAGCCGGGACAGGGTGGACTTGGCTACACCTTC.

This chain uses TRBV5-4 with TRBJ1-1; no firm D call. CDR3 length equals 13 residues. Germline loops: CDR1 SGHNT, CDR2 YYREEE (reference sequence). The germline V and J ends were trimmed by 4 bases and 4 bases, with 11 bases remaining between them. CDR3 DNA: TGTGCCAGCAGCATGCGGGGTCCCACTGAAGCTTTCTTT. Amino acid sequence: CASSMRGPTEAFF.

This clone has only one observation. This sequence joins TRBV9 and TRBJ1-1; D gene ambiguous. V dropped 3 bases and J dropped 3 bases, with 9 bases sitting between them. The CDR3 runs 13 residues. Germline lookup yields CDR1 SGDLS and CDR2 YYNGEE. The CDR3 here is CASSGDIDTEAFF. The CDR3, as DNA: TGTGCCAGCAGCGGCGACATAGACACTGAAGCTTTCTTT. Full variable domain (outside the CDR3, taken from reference TRBV9 and TRBJ1-1): DSGVTQTPKHLITATGQRVTLRCSPRSGDLSVYWYQQSLDQGLQFLIQYYNGEERAKGNILERFSAQQFPDLHSELNLSSLELGDSALYFCASSGDIDTEAFFGQGTRLTVV.

J is TRBJ1-4 and V is TRBV5-1, with 9 nucleotides matching TRBD1. This CDR3 is 15 amino acids long. The V gene's germline CDR1 is SGHRS and CDR2 YFSETQ. The V and J ends lost 0 bases and 5 bases, in that order; junction bases with no gene match: 2. CDR3 region: CASSLGDRANEKLFF. The CDR3 coding sequence is TGCGCCAGCAGCTTGGGGGACAGGGCAAATGAAAAACTGTTTTTT.

This rearrangement joins TRBV7-9 to TRBJ2-1; TRBD2 aligns across 8 bases. The V and J ends lost 5 bases and 14 bases, in that order; junction bases with no gene match: 14. The CDR3 runs to 14 residues. Germline V gene lookup returns CDR1 SEHNR and CDR2 FQNEAQ (reference sequence). The DNA of the CDR3 is TGTGCCAGCAGCCCCGAGGGGAGCGGGGGACGTGAGTTCTTC. Residues: CASSPEGSGGREFF. Supplemented by reference TRBV7-9 and TRBJ2-1, the full variable domain reads DTGVSQNPRHKITKRGQNVTFRCDPISEHNRLYWYRQTLGQGPEFLTYFQNEAQLEKSRLLSDRFSAERPKGSFSTLEIQRTEQGDSAMYLCASSPEGSGGREFFGPGTRLTVL.

This rearrangement joins TRBV19 to TRBJ1-5; a weak D match, TRBD1 (5 bases). CDR3 length: 16 amino acids. With 5 bases removed from V and 2 bases from J, the gap between germline ends came to 16 bases. The germline V gene has CDR1 LNHDA and CDR2 SQIVND (reference sequence). The CDR3 loop reads CASSDLGKGRNQPQHF. The CDR3, as DNA: TGTGCCAGTAGTGATCTGGGAAAGGGGCGCAATCAGCCCCAGCATTTT.

Only one count was recorded for this clone. The sample contains more than one DNA sequence encoding this CDR3. The chain has TRBV5-4 and TRBJ2-1; 10 bases align to TRBD2. V dropped 2 bases and J dropped 1; count of bases not matched to a gene: 3. The CDR3 consists of 16 residues. Germline V lookup: CDR1 SGHNT, CDR2 YYREEE (reference sequence). The CDR3 loop is CASSFPSGSSYNEQFF. The CDR3 DNA is TGTGCCAGCAGCTTCCCTAGCGGGAGTTCCTACAATGAGCAGTTCTTC.

CDR3 in amino acids: CASSQSGGADEQYF. The DNA of the CDR3 is TGTGCCAGCAGCCAAAGCGGGGGGGCCGACGAGCAGTACTTC. The chain combines TRBV11-2 with TRBJ2-7; 10 nucleotides align to TRBD2. The junction had 6 bases not matched to a gene; V was cut back by 5 bases and J by 5 bases. The V gene's germline CDR1 is SGHAT and CDR2 FQNNGV. The CDR3 length is 14 residues.

The chain is built from TRBV27 and TRBJ2-7; 8 nucleotides align to TRBD2. The CDR3 totals 15 residues. With V trimmed by 5 bases and J by 7 bases, 13 bases remained unmatched. CDR1 and CDR2 from the germline V gene are MNHEY and SMNVEV (reference sequence). Here the CDR3 reads CASSPGLAPLWEQYF. The CDR3 nucleotides are TGTGCCAGCAGTCCCGGACTAGCCCCCCTCTGGGAGCAGTACTTC.

The rearrangement joins TRBV4-1 to TRBJ1-4; D not resolved. V was trimmed by 2 bases and J by 8 bases, leaving 18 bases between them. CDR1 and CDR2 from the germline V gene are MGHRA and YSYEKL. The CDR3 contains 16 residues. The CDR3 spells CASSQFADPREEKLFF. In nucleotides, the CDR3 is TGCGCCAGCAGCCAATTTGCAGACCCTAGGGAGGAAAAACTGTTTTTT.

This rearrangement joins TRBV5-6 to TRBJ1-1; no clear D gene. CDR3 length equals 12 residues. Trimming removed 1 base at V and 4 bases at J, with 5 bases between. CDR1 and CDR2 (germline): SGHDT, YYEEEE. The CDR3 spells CASSLYSTEAFF. In DNA, the CDR3 is TGTGCCAGCAGCTTGTATAGCACTGAAGCTTTCTTT.

J is TRBJ2-7 and V is TRBV18; 10 bases are a match to TRBD2. J was trimmed by 3 bases and V by 3 bases; bases with no gene match: 5. The germline V gene encodes CDR1 KGHSH and CDR2 LQKENI. The CDR3 is 15 amino acids. The CDR3 nucleotides are TGTGCCAGCTCACCTAGCGGGAGGCGACTCTACGAGCAGTACTTC. Translation: CASSPSGRRLYEQYF.

This chain joins TRBV29-1 and TRBJ2-1, with a tentative D call TRBD2 (6 bases). Per germline, CDR1 SQVTM and CDR2 ANQGSEA. This CDR3 comprises 13 residues. The germline V and J ends were trimmed by 2 bases and 5 bases, with 10 bases remaining between them. CDR3 in amino acids: CSVETGLNNEQFF. The CDR3 DNA follows: TGCAGCGTTGAAACGGGACTCAACAATGAGCAGTTCTTC.

The genes are TRBV7-2 and TRBJ2-5, with D perhaps matching TRBD2 (5 bases). Per the germline V gene, CDR1 is SGHTA and CDR2 is FQGNSA. V lost 1 base and J 3 bases, leaving 12 bases between the germline ends. This CDR3 contains 15 residues. The CDR3 loop is CASSLVPTREETQYF. The CDR3 bases are TGTGCCAGCAGCTTAGTTCCCACTAGAGAAGAGACCCAGTACTTC.

V and J are TRBV5-1 and TRBJ2-1, with 9 bases lining up with TRBD2. The CDR3 totals 16 residues. Germline V gene lookup returns CDR1 SGHRS and CDR2 YFSETQ. V lost 1 base to trimming and J lost 8 bases; unmatched junction nucleotides: 10. CDR3 nucleotides: TGCGCCAGCAGCTTGTTTGGGACTAGCAGTTTGCATGAGCAGTTCTTC. It codes for CASSLFGTSSLHEQFF.

The chain uses TRBV27 and TRBJ1-6; the match to TRBD1 covers 7 bases. The CDR3 sequence is 14 residues long. Germline CDR1 MNHEY, CDR2 SMNVEV (reference sequence). J lost 7 bases, V lost 4 bases, and 4 bases had no gene match. CDR3 residues: CASSSGTANSPLHF. The CDR3 nucleotides read TGTGCCAGCAGTTCCGGGACAGCGAATTCACCCCTCCACTTT.

The chain employs TRBV5-1 and TRBJ2-5, with 9 positions matching TRBD1. The CDR3 consists of 17 residues. Germline trimming cut 5 bases from V and 0 bases from J; bases unmatched to any gene: 11. Germline V gives CDR1 SGHRS, CDR2 YFSETQ. CDR3 residues: CASRQQGAYEYQETQYF. Here the CDR3 DNA reads TGCGCCAGCAGGCAACAGGGGGCTTACGAGTACCAAGAGACCCAGTACTTC.

A word on this clone: Relative to the germline gene, one junction end is altered; a read error may explain this. The CDR3 nucleotides read TGTGCCAGCAGTTCCCGGGACAGGGGGCATTTT. Amino acids: CASSSRDRGHF. The chain carries TRBV28 and TRBJ2-3; TRBD1 aligns across 12 bases. Germline CDR1 and CDR2: MDHEN and SYDVKM. This CDR3 is built from 11 residues.

About this clone itself: At one boundary the junction diverges from the germline segment, which might be a read error. The genes are TRBV5-4 and TRBJ1-1, with 7 bases lining up with TRBD1. Germline CDR1 and CDR2: SGHNT and YYREEE (reference sequence). The CDR3 spans 14 residues. This CDR3 is CASSQGTENTEAFF. Written as DNA, the CDR3 is TGCGCCAGCAGCCAAGGGACAGAGAACACTGAAGCTTTCTTT. The full variable domain, rest sourced from reference TRBV5-4 and TRBJ1-1, is ETGVTQSPTHLIKTRGQQVTLRCSSQSGHNTVSWYQQALGQGPQFIFQYYREEENGRGNFPPRFSGLQFPNYSSELNVNALELDDSALYLCASSQGTENTEAFFGQGTRLTVV.

The J gene is TRBJ2-1, the V gene TRBV27, with no clear D. The CDR3 runs to 11 residues. Trimming left V 6 bases short and J 7 bases short, with 7 bases between. From germline, CDR1 is MNHEY and CDR2 SMNVEV (reference sequence). The CDR3 here is CASSLSNEQFF. Here the CDR3 DNA reads TGTGCCAGCAGCCTGAGTAATGAGCAGTTCTTC.

This clone was detected many times. V and J are TRBV5-4 and TRBJ2-1; D unclear. Germline V gene lookup returns CDR1 SGHNT and CDR2 YYREEE (reference sequence). The CDR3 covers 12 residues. V lost 4 bases and J 5 bases, leaving 7 bases between the germline ends. The CDR3 DNA reads TGTGCCAGCAGCAATGAGGACAATGAGCAGTTCTTC. Translated: CASSNEDNEQFF.

The chain links TRBV4-3 to TRBJ2-5; D possibly corresponds to TRBD2 (6 bases). The CDR3 totals 14 residues. Between the trimmed V and J ends, which lost 1 base and 5 bases, there was a span of 11 bases. The germline V gene has CDR1 LGHNA and CDR2 YSLEER. The CDR3 coding sequence is TGCGCCAGCAGCCAAGTATGGGAGGAGGAGACCCAGTACTTC. The encoded protein is CASSQVWEEETQYF.

The chain carries TRBV5-4 and TRBJ2-1; D is unresolved. The V gene lost 2 bases and the J gene lost 7 bases, with 13 bases spanning the gap. CDR1 is SGHNT and CDR2 is YYREEE in the germline V gene (reference sequence). The CDR3 totals 14 residues. CDR3 protein: CASSLAGGRNEQFF. The CDR3 nucleotides are TGTGCCAGCAGCTTAGCCGGCGGTCGAAATGAGCAGTTCTTC.

The chain employs TRBV7-9 and TRBJ1-1, with TRBD1 matching over 9 bases. The germline V gene encodes CDR1 SEHNR and CDR2 FQNEAQ (reference sequence). The V segment lost 4 bases and the J segment 0 bases; nucleotides outside the gene matches: 9. This CDR3 is 17 amino acids long. CDR3 sequence reads: CASSSRDRVTLNTEAFF. As DNA, the CDR3 is TGTGCCAGCAGCTCCCGGGACAGGGTAACGTTGAACACTGAAGCTTTCTTT.

The chain couples TRBV4-2 to TRBJ1-2; 8 positions agree with TRBD1. The length of the CDR3 is 15 residues. The ends lost 1 base at V and 7 bases at J; junction bases unmatched: 8. The germline gives CDR1 LGHNA, CDR2 YNFKEQ. DNA for the CDR3: TGTGCCAGCAGCCAAGGGGACAGGCCCTACTCTGGCTACACCTTC. Translated, it gives CASSQGDRPYSGYTF.